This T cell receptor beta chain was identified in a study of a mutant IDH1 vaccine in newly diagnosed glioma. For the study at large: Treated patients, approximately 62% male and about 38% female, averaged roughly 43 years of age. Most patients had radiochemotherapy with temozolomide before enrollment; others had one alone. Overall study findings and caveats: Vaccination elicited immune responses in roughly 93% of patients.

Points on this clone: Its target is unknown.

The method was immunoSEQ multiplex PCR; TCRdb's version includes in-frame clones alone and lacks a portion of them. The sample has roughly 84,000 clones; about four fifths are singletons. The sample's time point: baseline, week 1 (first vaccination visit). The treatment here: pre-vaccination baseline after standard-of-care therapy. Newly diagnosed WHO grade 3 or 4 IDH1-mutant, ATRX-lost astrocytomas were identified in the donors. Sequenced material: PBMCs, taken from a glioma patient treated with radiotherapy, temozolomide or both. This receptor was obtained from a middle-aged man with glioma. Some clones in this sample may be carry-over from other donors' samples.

DNA for the CDR3: TGTGCCAGCAGTCCGGACCTCACCGGGGAGCTGTTTTTT. Translating gives CASSPDLTGELFF. The chain carries TRBV2 and TRBJ2-2; no firm D call. The CDR3 length is 13 residues. In germline, CDR1 is SNHLY, CDR2 FYNNEI. V was cut by 5 bases and J by 4 bases, with 8 bases left in between.